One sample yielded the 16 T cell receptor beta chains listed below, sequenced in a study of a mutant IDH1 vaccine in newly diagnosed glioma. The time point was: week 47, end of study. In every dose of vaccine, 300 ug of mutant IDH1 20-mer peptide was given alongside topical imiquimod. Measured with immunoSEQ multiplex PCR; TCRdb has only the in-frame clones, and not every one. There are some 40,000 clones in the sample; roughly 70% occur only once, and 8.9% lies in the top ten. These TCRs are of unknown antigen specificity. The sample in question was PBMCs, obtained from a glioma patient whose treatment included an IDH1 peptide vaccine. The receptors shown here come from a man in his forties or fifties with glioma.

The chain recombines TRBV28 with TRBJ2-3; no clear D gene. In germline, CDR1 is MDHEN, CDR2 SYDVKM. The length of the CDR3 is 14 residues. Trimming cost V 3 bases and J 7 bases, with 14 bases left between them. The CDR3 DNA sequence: TGTGCCAGCAGTTTGAGGCAGGACCCCAATACGCAGTATTTT. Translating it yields CASSLRQDPNTQYF.

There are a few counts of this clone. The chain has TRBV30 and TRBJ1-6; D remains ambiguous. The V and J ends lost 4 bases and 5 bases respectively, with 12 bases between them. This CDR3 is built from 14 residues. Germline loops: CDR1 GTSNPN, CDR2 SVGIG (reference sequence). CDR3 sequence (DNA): TGTGCCTGGAACCCAGGACTTCATAATTCACCCCTCCACTTT. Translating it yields CAWNPGLHNSPLHF.

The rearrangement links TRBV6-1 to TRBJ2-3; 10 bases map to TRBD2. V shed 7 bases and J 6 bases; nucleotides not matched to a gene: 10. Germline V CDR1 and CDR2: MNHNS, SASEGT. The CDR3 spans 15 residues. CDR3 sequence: CASKPAGGPGDTQYF. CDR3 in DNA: TGTGCCAGCAAGCCAGCGGGAGGGCCAGGGGATACGCAGTATTTT.

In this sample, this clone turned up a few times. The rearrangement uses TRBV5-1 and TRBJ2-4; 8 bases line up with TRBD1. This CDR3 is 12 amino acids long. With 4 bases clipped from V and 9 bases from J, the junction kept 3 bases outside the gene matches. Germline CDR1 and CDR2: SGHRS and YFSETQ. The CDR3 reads CASSPGGGIQYF. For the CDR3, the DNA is TGCGCCAGCAGCCCAGGGGGCGGCATTCAGTACTTC.

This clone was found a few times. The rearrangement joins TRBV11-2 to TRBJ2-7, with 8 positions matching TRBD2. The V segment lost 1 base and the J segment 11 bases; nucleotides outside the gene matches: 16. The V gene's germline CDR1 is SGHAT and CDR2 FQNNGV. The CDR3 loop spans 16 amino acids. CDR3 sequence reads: CASSLVGAGVGNLEYF. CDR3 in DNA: TGTGCCAGCAGCTTAGTAGGAGCGGGAGTCGGGAATCTGGAGTACTTC.

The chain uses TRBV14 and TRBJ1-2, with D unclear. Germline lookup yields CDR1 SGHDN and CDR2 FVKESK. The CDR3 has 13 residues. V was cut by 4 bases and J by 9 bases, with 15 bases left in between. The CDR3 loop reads CASSLVGVRSYTF. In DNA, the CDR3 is TGTGCCAGCAGCCTCGTCGGGGTGCGGAGCTACACCTTC. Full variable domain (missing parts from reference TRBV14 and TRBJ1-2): EAGVTQFPSHSVIEKGQTVTLRCDPISGHDNLYWYRRVMGKEIKFLLHFVKESKQDESGMPNNRFLAERTGGTYSTLKVQPAELEDSGVYFCASSLVGVRSYTFGSGTRLTVV.

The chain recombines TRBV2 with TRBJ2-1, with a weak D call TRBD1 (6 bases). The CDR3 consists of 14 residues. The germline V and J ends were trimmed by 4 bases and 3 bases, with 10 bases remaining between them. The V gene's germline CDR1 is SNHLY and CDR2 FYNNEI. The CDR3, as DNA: TGTGCCAGCAGTGCCCAGGGGCTCTACAATGAGCAGTTCTTC. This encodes CASSAQGLYNEQFF. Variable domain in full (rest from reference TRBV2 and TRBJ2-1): EPEVTQTPSHQVTQMGQEVILRCVPISNHLYFYWYRQILGQKVEFLVSFYNNEISEKSEIFDDQFSVERPDGSNFTLKIRSTKLEDSAMYFCASSAQGLYNEQFFGPGTRLTVL.

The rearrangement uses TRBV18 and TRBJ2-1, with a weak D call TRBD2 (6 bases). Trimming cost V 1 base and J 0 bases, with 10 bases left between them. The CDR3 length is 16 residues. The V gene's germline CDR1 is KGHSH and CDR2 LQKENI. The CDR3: CASSPLAESSYNEQFF. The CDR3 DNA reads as TGTGCCAGCTCACCACTAGCGGAGAGCTCCTACAATGAGCAGTTCTTC.

The CDR3 coding sequence is TGTGCCAGCAGCTCCTGGGACTCCACCGGGGAGCTGTTTTTT. This codes for CASSSWDSTGELFF. The chain is built from TRBV7-9 and TRBJ2-2; TRBD2 is a possible D gene (6 bases). The length of the CDR3 is 14 residues. CDR1 is SEHNR, CDR2 FQNEAQ, per germline (reference sequence). Trimming shortened V by 4 bases and J by 4 bases, and 10 bases separated the two germline ends.

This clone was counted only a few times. CDR3 DNA: TGCGCCAGCAGTGAACGGGACCACTTAAGGGAAAAACTGTTTTTT. This translates into CASSERDHLREKLFF. V is TRBV10-2 and J is TRBJ1-4, with D possibly TRBD1 on 5 matching bases. The CDR3 runs 15 residues. The V gene lost 3 bases and the J gene lost 8 bases, with 16 bases spanning the gap. Germline V gives CDR1 WSHSY, CDR2 SAAADI.

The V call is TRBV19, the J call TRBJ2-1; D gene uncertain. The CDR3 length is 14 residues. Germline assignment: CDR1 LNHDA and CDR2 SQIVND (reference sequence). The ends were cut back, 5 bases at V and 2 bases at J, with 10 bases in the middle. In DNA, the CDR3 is TGTGCCAGTAGTCAAGGTTTTCCCTACAATGAGCAGTTCTTC. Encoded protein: CASSQGFPYNEQFF.

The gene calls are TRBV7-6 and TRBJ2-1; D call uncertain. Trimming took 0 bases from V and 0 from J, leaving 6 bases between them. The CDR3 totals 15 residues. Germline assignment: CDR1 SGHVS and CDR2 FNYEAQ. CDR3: CASSLAGASYNEQFF. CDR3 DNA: TGTGCCAGCAGCTTAGCGGGTGCCTCCTACAATGAGCAGTTCTTC.

The CDR3 loop is CASSLGGGQNTEAFF. For the CDR3, the DNA is TGTGCCAGCAGCCTAGGGGGAGGGCAGAACACTGAAGCTTTCTTT. The chain links TRBV11-1 to TRBJ1-1; D possibly corresponds to TRBD1 (6 bases). CDR1 and CDR2 (germline): SGHAT, FQDESV (reference sequence). The CDR3 contains 15 residues. V dropped 5 bases and J dropped 1 base, with 14 bases sitting between them.

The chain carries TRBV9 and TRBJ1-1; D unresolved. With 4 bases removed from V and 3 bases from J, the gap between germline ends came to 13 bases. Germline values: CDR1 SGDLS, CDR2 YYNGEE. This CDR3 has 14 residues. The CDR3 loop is CASSNSDGDTEAFF. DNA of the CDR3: TGTGCCAGCAGCAACAGCGATGGGGACACTGAAGCTTTCTTT.

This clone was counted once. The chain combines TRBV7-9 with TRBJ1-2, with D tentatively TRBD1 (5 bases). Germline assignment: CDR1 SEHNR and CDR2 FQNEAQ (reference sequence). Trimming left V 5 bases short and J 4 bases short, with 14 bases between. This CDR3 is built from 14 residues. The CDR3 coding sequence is TGTGCCAGCAGCCTGTCGGGGGGAGCCTATGGCTACACCTTC. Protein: CASSLSGGAYGYTF.

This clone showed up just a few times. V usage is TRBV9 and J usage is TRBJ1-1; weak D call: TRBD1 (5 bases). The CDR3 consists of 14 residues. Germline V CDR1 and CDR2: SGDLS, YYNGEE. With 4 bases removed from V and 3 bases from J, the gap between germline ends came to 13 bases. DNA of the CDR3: TGTGCCAGCAGCTGGGACGTAGAAGACACTGAAGCTTTCTTT. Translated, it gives CASSWDVEDTEAFF.